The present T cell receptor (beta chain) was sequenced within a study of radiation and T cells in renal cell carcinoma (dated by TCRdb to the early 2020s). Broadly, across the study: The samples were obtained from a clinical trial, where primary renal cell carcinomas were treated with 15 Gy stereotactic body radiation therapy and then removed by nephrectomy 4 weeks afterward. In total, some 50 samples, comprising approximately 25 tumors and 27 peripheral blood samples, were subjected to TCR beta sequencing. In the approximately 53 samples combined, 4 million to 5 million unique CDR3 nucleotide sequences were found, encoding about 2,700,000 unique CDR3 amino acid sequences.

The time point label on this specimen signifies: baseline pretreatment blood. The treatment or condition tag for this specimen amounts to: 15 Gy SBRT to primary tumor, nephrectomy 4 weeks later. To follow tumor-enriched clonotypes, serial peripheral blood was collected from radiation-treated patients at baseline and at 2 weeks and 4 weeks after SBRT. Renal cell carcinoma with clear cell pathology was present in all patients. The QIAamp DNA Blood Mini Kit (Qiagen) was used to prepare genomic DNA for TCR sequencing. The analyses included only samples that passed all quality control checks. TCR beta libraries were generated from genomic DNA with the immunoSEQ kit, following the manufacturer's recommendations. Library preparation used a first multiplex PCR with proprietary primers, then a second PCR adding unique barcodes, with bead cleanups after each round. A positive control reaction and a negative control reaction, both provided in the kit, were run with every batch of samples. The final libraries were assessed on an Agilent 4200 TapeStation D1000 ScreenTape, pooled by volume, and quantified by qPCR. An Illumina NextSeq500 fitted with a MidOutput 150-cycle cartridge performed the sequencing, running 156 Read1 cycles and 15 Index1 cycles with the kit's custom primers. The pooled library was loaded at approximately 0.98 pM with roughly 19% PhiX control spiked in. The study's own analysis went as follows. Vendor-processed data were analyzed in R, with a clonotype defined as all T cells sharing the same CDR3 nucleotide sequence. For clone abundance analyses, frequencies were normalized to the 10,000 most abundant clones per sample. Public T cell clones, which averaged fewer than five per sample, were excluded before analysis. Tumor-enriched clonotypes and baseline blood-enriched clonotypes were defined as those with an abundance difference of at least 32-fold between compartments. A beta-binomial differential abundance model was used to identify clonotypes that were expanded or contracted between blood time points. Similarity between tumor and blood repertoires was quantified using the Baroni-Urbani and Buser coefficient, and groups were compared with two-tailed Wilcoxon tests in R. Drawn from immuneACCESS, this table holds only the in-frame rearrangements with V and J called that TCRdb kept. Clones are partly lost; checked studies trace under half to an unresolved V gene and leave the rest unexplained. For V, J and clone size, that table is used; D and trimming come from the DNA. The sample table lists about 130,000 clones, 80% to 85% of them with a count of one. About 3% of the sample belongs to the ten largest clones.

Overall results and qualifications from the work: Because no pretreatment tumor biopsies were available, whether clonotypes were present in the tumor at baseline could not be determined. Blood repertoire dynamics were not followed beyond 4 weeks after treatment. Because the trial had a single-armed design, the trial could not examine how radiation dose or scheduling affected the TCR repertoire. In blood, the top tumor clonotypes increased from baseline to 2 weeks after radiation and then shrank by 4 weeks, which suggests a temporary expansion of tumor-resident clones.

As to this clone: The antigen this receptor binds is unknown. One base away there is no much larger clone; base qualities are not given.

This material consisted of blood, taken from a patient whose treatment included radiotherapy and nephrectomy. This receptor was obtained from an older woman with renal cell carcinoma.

The DNA sequence is as follows: TGTGCCAGCAGCTTCACATGGAGGGTGGCCAATGAGCAGTTCTTC. Its protein reads: CASSFTWRVANEQFF. Rearrangement joined TRBV5-6 to TRBJ2-1; matching of 6 bases hints at TRBD2 as the D gene. Trimming costs V 2 bases and J 6 bases, and their ends lie 15 bases apart. The germline V gene specifies SGHDT as CDR1 and YYEEEE as CDR2. The CDR3 runs 15 residues from the cysteine to the phenylalanine. The only DNA kept is the CDR3, 45 bases in frame from the first base.